This T cell receptor (beta chain) emerged from a study of T cells after yellow fever vaccination. TCRdb re-derived calls from the 5' RACE reads in MiXCR, one entry per CDR3 protein. The table has around 56,000 distinct CDR3 sequences, 5.5% to 6% seen once; the top ten hold roughly 28%. There are 12 residues in the CDR3. Trimming cost V 5 bases and J 4 bases, with 6 bases left between them. This sample comprised PBMCs, either bulk or a sorted T-cell subset (CD4+, CD8+, memory, or dextramer-sorted; not recorded which), obtained on the day of the yellow fever booster vaccination. This TCR derives from a young man who received the YFV17D yellow fever vaccine. The chain carries TRBV12-3 or TRBV12-4 and TRBJ1-5; no firm D call. CDR3 residues: CASSRVNQPQHF. The CDR3 bases are TGTGCCAGCAGTCGGGTAAATCAGCCCCAGCATTTT.